These 27 T cell receptor beta chains were all obtained from the same sample, sequenced in a study of blood T cell repertoires in COVID-19. TCRdb's table, derived via immunoSEQ multiplex PCR, lists solely in-frame clones and lacks some. The profile shows 150,000 or so clones, roughly four fifths of them singletons. The sample consisted of peripheral blood. The receptor set was obtained from a woman in her fifties or sixties with COVID-19, enrolled during active disease.

The rearrangement joins TRBV19 to TRBJ1-1; possible D gene TRBD1, 6 bases. V gave up 5 bases and J gave up 4 bases, with 14 bases separating them. The CDR3 is made up of 14 amino acids. In germline, CDR1 is LNHDA, CDR2 SQIVND (reference sequence). CDR3 in amino acids: CASSGQTSPTEAFF. CDR3 DNA sequence: TGTGCCAGTAGTGGACAGACCAGTCCCACTGAAGCTTTCTTT.

The chain employs TRBV27 and TRBJ2-5, with D perhaps matching TRBD1 (5 bases). The CDR3 is 12 amino acids. Germline V CDR1 and CDR2: MNHEY, SMNVEV (reference sequence). V shed 2 bases and J shed 5 bases, with 6 bases lying between them. The CDR3 sequence: CASSLRGETQYF. CDR3 in DNA: TGTGCCAGCAGTTTAAGGGGTGAGACCCAGTACTTC.

This clone was detected a few times. The chain couples TRBV6-5 to TRBJ2-1; 8 positions match TRBD1. V lost 5 bases to trimming and J lost 10 bases; unmatched junction nucleotides: 13. Germline V gene lookup returns CDR1 MNHEY and CDR2 SVGAGI. The CDR3 sequence is 15 residues long. CDR3 coding DNA: TGTGCCAGCAGTCCTTTGGGACAGGCTTCGGGGGAGCAGTTCTTC. Its translation: CASSPLGQASGEQFF.

The V gene is TRBV7-2, the J gene TRBJ2-1, with 9 bases aligning to TRBD2. Germline CDR1 reads SGHTA; CDR2 reads FQGNSA. The CDR3 covers 15 residues. With V trimmed by 5 bases and J by 2 bases, 4 bases remained unmatched. The DNA of the CDR3 is TGTGCCAGCAGCACCTCTAGCGGGACCTACAATGAGCAGTTCTTC. It specifies CASSTSSGTYNEQFF.

V is TRBV11-2 and J is TRBJ1-2, with 8 nucleotides matching TRBD1. This CDR3 comprises 14 residues. Germline trimming cut 3 bases from V and 4 bases from J; bases unmatched to any gene: 4. The germline gives CDR1 SGHAT, CDR2 FQNNGV. Here the CDR3 DNA reads TGTGCCAGCAGCTTCTCAGGGGGCCTCTATGGCTACACCTTC. Protein product: CASSFSGGLYGYTF.

V gene TRBV27 combines with J gene TRBJ2-6; a possible D gene is TRBD1 (5 bases). The CDR3 spans 15 residues. From germline, CDR1 is MNHEY and CDR2 SMNVEV (reference sequence). Trimming pared 3 bases from V and 1 base from J, leaving 7 bases between. The CDR3 DNA sequence: TGTGCCAGCAGTTTCAGGGAATCTGGGGCCAACGTCCTGACTTTC. Translating it yields CASSFRESGANVLTF.

V usage is TRBV5-1 and J usage is TRBJ1-5, with TRBD1 as a possible D gene (5 bases). The CDR3 extends over 14 amino acids. Germline assignment: CDR1 SGHRS and CDR2 YFSETQ. Trimming shortened V by 5 bases and J by 1 base, and 10 bases separated the two germline ends. The CDR3 is CASSYGGSNQPQHF. The CDR3 nucleotides are TGCGCCAGCAGTTACGGGGGGAGCAATCAGCCCCAGCATTTT.

V gene TRBV24-1 combines with J gene TRBJ2-1; D remains unclear. Trimming cost V 3 bases and J 4 bases, with 6 bases left between them. Per the germline V gene, CDR1 is KGHDR and CDR2 is SFDVKD. CDR3 length equals 13 residues. The CDR3 nucleotides read TGTGCCACCAGTGATGGCGGATACAATGAGCAGTTCTTC. This translates into CATSDGGYNEQFF.

This clone has only a few counts. The chain recombines TRBV19 with TRBJ1-1; TRBD1 is a possible D gene (6 bases). The CDR3 is 20 amino acids. Germline V gene lookup returns CDR1 LNHDA and CDR2 SQIVND (reference sequence). Trimming took 5 bases from V and 0 from J, leaving 28 bases between them. This chain's CDR3 is CASSQPWLPTSGGLNTEAFF. The CDR3 bases are TGTGCCAGTAGTCAACCTTGGTTACCCACCTCCGGGGGGCTGAACACTGAAGCTTTCTTT. The full variable domain, rest sourced from reference TRBV19 and TRBJ1-1, is DGGITQSPKYLFRKEGQNVTLSCEQNLNHDAMYWYRQDPGQGLRLIYYSQIVNDFQKGDIAEGYSVSREKKESFPLTVTSAQKNPTAFYLCASSQPWLPTSGGLNTEAFFGQGTRLTVV.

The CDR3 sequence: CASSGLREGGETQYF. DNA of the CDR3: TGTGCCAGCAGCGGACTACGGGAGGGAGGGGAGACCCAGTACTTC. The chain combines TRBV11-2 with TRBJ2-5; TRBD2 agrees at 8 bases. This CDR3 contains 15 residues. V lost 5 bases to trimming and J lost 5 bases; unmatched junction nucleotides: 10. CDR1 is SGHAT and CDR2 is FQNNGV in the germline V gene.

The rearrangement links TRBV2 to TRBJ2-5, with unresolved D. Between the trimmed V and J ends, which lost 5 bases and 2 bases, there was a span of 12 bases. Per germline, CDR1 SNHLY and CDR2 FYNNEI. This CDR3 comprises 14 residues. Here the CDR3 DNA reads TGTGCCAGCAGTTCAACAGCAGAGCAAGAGACCCAGTACTTC. Protein: CASSSTAEQETQYF.

The chain employs TRBV5-1 and TRBJ1-1; possibly TRBD1 for D (5 bases). The CDR3 has 15 amino acids. Germline assignment: CDR1 SGHRS and CDR2 YFSETQ. V shed 3 bases and J shed 4 bases, with 16 bases lying between them. The CDR3 DNA is TGCGCCAGCAGCTCATCGACCCCCGGGGGCACTGAAGCTTTCTTT. Protein sequence: CASSSSTPGGTEAFF.

The rearrangement joins TRBV18 to TRBJ1-1, with TRBD1 matching over 8 bases. The J segment lost 2 bases and the V segment lost 4 bases, leaving 3 bases of the junction unmatched. CDR1 is KGHSH and CDR2 is LQKENI in the germline V gene. The length of the CDR3 is 14 residues. CDR3 loop: CASSLGQVNTEAFF. The CDR3 DNA is TGTGCCAGCTCACTGGGACAGGTTAACACTGAAGCTTTCTTT.

This clone came up once. V usage is TRBV19 and J usage is TRBJ2-2; D not certain. The CDR3 is made up of 17 amino acids. Trimming removed 4 bases at V and 4 bases at J, with 19 bases between. Germline assignment: CDR1 LNHDA and CDR2 SQIVND (reference sequence). The CDR3 is CASSTPWATIGTGELFF. CDR3 sequence (DNA): TGTGCCAGTAGTACCCCCTGGGCCACAATCGGCACCGGGGAGCTGTTTTTT.

The chain recombines TRBV6-1 with TRBJ1-4; D gene unclear. This CDR3 contains 17 residues. Germline loops: CDR1 MNHNS, CDR2 SASEGT. V was pared by 0 bases and J by 10 bases, with 21 bases between. The CDR3 sequence is CASSEASVRRSGGKLFF. In DNA form, the CDR3 reads TGTGCCAGCAGTGAAGCGTCCGTCCGGCGCTCTGGCGGAAAACTGTTTTTT.

The chain uses TRBV18 and TRBJ2-4; 8 positions match TRBD1. Germline V gene data show CDR1 as KGHSH and CDR2 as LQKENI. This CDR3 has 19 residues. Germline trimming cut 3 bases from V and 1 base from J; bases unmatched to any gene: 14. The CDR3 DNA sequence: TGTGCCAGCTCACCCTTAGGGACAGGCGGTGTGGGGGCCAAAAACATTCAGTACTTC. It encodes CASSPLGTGGVGAKNIQYF.

The table lists this clone with a count of one. The rearrangement links TRBV9 to TRBJ1-3, with D perhaps matching TRBD1 (6 bases). The CDR3 spans 16 residues. The germline V and J ends were trimmed by 3 bases and 0 bases, with 13 bases remaining between them. The V gene's germline CDR1 is SGDLS and CDR2 YYNGEE. This CDR3 reads CASSGTGFRSGNTIYF. CDR3 in DNA: TGTGCCAGCAGCGGTACAGGGTTCCGCTCTGGAAACACCATATATTTT.

The chain carries TRBV13 and TRBJ2-7, with a tentative D call TRBD1 (5 bases). Germline V gene data show CDR1 as PRHDT and CDR2 as FYEKMQ (reference sequence). V was clipped by 3 bases and J by 2 bases, with 14 bases between them. The CDR3 is 15 residues long. The DNA for the CDR3 is TGTGCCAGCAGCTTCAGAGGACACCGGACCTACGAGCAGTACTTC. This sequence encodes CASSFRGHRTYEQYF.

The J gene is TRBJ2-4, the V gene TRBV25-1, with D possibly matching TRBD1 (5 bases). The germline V gene encodes CDR1 MGHDK and CDR2 SYGVNS. Trimming stripped 6 bases from V and 2 bases from J, with 14 bases between. The CDR3 runs 15 residues. The CDR3: CASRSDSQSKNIQYF. The CDR3 DNA reads TGTGCCAGCAGATCCGACAGCCAATCCAAAAACATTCAGTACTTC.

The CDR3 DNA follows: TGTGCCAGTAGTCCGCCTATGGTCCCTGAGACCCAGTACTTC. Translation gives CASSPPMVPETQYF. The chain carries TRBV19 and TRBJ2-5, with D unresolved. CDR3 size: 14 residues. Germline V gene lookup returns CDR1 LNHDA and CDR2 SQIVND (reference sequence). The V end was cut by 5 bases, the J end by 5 bases, with 15 bases between.

The chain couples TRBV27 to TRBJ2-1; D possibly corresponds to TRBD2 (5 bases). This CDR3 has 16 amino acids. CDR1 is MNHEY and CDR2 is SMNVEV in the germline V gene (reference sequence). Trimming cost V 5 bases and J 1 base, with 15 bases left between them. CDR3 amino acids: CASSASEGLSYNEQFF. CDR3 in DNA: TGTGCCAGCAGTGCCTCGGAAGGACTTTCCTACAATGAGCAGTTCTTC.

This chain connects TRBV4-1 to TRBJ2-1, with D tentatively TRBD2 (6 bases). Per the germline V gene, CDR1 is MGHRA and CDR2 is YSYEKL. Trimming pared 0 bases from V and 4 bases from J, leaving 19 bases between. This CDR3 comprises 18 residues. Written as DNA, the CDR3 is TGCGCCAGCAGCCAAGAGATGGGAGGCACAAGCCTGTACAATGAGCAGTTCTTC. Translating it yields CASSQEMGGTSLYNEQFF.

The rearrangement joins TRBV11-3 to TRBJ2-7; TRBD2 aligns across 10 bases. With V trimmed by 5 bases and J by 0 bases, 7 bases remained unmatched. The length of the CDR3 is 16 residues. Germline V lookup: CDR1 SGHNT, CDR2 YENEEA. The CDR3 DNA reads TGTGCCAGCAGCCCTAGCGGGGGCATCCTCTCCTACGAGCAGTACGTC. Translation gives CASSPSGGILSYEQYV.

The chain employs TRBV5-1 and TRBJ2-5; 9 positions agree with TRBD2. Germline V lookup: CDR1 SGHRS, CDR2 YFSETQ. The V segment lost 0 bases and the J segment 3 bases; nucleotides outside the gene matches: 6. The CDR3 loop spans 16 amino acids. The CDR3 spells CASSLVGASGKETQYF. The CDR3 nucleotides read TGCGCCAGCAGCTTGGTTGGGGCTAGCGGGAAAGAGACCCAGTACTTC. The full variable domain, its missing parts supplied by reference TRBV5-1 and TRBJ2-5, is KAGVTQTPRYLIKTRGQQVTLSCSPISGHRSVSWYQQTPGQGLQFLFEYFSETQRNKGNFPGRFSGRQFSNSRSEMNVSTLELGDSALYLCASSLVGASGKETQYFGPGTRLLVL.

The chain is built from TRBV18 and TRBJ2-1; D is possibly TRBD2 (5 bases). The germline V gene encodes CDR1 KGHSH and CDR2 LQKENI. The V end was cut by 3 bases, the J end by 2 bases, with 14 bases between. The CDR3 consists of 16 residues. CDR3 in amino acids: CASSPKGGSTYNEQFF. The CDR3 DNA reads TGTGCCAGCTCACCTAAAGGCGGGTCCACCTACAATGAGCAGTTCTTC.

J is TRBJ2-5 and V is TRBV27; D is perhaps TRBD1 (5 bases). Germline CDR1 and CDR2: MNHEY and SMNVEV (reference sequence). V was clipped by 2 bases and J by 6 bases, with 7 bases between them. The CDR3 totals 12 residues. CDR3 sequence: CASSLRGQTQYF. Written as DNA, the CDR3 is TGTGCCAGCAGTTTAAGGGGTCAGACCCAGTACTTC.

J is TRBJ2-3 and V is TRBV4-2, with a possible D match to TRBD1 (6 bases). From germline, CDR1 is LGHNA and CDR2 YNFKEQ. V lost 0 bases, J lost 0 bases, and 10 bases lay in between. The CDR3 is made up of 16 amino acids. The CDR3 spells CASSQEGAWSTDTQYF. As DNA, the CDR3 is TGTGCCAGCAGCCAAGAGGGGGCTTGGAGCACAGATACGCAGTATTTT.